The clone carrying this T cell receptor (beta chain) was seen a handful of times. This sample was taken from a study of TIL therapy for anti-PD-1-resistant metastatic lung cancer. About the research overall: Most patients had lung adenocarcinoma.

Sequencing used immunoSEQ v3. Sequencing used immunoSEQ multiplex PCR; TCRdb keeps in-frame clones, though not all of them. The profile shows about 44,000 clones, roughly 78% of them singletons. As to time point: pre-treatment sample, taken before nivolumab and TIL therapy. The clonotype comes from a man between 65 and 85 years old with non-small cell lung cancer. This specimen consisted of blood, obtained at baseline.

CDR3 region: CASSRTGGRYGYTF. CDR3 in DNA: TGTGCCAGCAGCAGGACAGGGGGGAGGTATGGCTACACCTTC. The rearrangement uses TRBV19 and TRBJ1-2; TRBD1 agrees at 10 bases. Losses at the gene ends were 9 bases for V and 5 bases for J; bases not matched to a gene: 9. Germline-derived CDR1 and CDR2 are LNHDA and SQIVND (reference sequence). The CDR3 runs 14 residues.